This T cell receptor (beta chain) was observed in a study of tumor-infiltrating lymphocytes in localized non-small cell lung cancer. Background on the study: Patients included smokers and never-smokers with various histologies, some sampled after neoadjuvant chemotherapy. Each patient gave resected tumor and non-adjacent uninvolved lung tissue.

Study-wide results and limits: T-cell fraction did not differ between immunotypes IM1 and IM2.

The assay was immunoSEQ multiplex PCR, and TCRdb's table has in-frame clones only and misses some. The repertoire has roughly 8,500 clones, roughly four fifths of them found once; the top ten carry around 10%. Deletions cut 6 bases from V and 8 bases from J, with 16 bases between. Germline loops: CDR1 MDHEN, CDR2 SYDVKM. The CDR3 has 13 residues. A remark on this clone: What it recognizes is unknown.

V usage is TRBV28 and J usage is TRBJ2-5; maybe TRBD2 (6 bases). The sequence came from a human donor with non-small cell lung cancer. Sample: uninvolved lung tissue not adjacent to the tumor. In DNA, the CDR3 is TGTGCCAGCAGCTCGTCCCCAACTAGCACCCAGTACTTC. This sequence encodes CASSSSPTSTQYF.